This T cell receptor beta chain was identified in a study of radiotherapy plus CTLA-4 blockade in lung cancer. In the study overall: Disease control was present in 30% to 40% of patients, and objective responses in 18%. Whole-study results and caveats: Interferon-beta, together with early blood T cell clone dynamics, reportedly best predicted response. Blood saw expansion of tumor-derived TCR clones after radiotherapy plus ipilimumab.

The CDR3 contains 15 residues. V gave up 2 bases and J gave up 5 bases; unmatched junction bases: 6. The germline V gene encodes CDR1 MNHEY and CDR2 SVGAGI. Assay used: immunoSEQ multiplex PCR; TCRdb lists only in-frame clones, some missing. The table shows 90,000 to 100,000 clones, with 70% to 90% occurring only once. In regard to this clone: Its antigen is unidentified.

Ipilimumab CTLA-4 blockade and focal radiation were given to patients with chemo-refractory metastatic non-small-cell lung cancer. The receptor's source is a human donor with non-small cell lung cancer that progressed on radiotherapy plus ipilimumab. The gene calls are TRBV6-5 and TRBJ2-5, with 9 nucleotides matching TRBD2. The material sequenced was peripheral blood, taken from a patient treated with radiotherapy plus ipilimumab. CDR3 sequence reads: CASSYGGRAIETQYF. DNA for the CDR3: TGTGCCAGCAGTTACGGCGGGAGGGCGATCGAGACCCAGTACTTC.